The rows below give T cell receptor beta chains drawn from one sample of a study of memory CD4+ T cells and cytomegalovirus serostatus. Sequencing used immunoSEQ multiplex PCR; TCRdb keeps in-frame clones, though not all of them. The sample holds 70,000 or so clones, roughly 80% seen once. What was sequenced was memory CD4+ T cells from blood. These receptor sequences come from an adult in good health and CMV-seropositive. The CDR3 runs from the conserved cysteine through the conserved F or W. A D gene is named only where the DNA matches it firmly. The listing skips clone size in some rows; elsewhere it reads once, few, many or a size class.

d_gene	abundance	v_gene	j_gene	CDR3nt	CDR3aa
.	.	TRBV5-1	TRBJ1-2	TGCGCCAGCACCCGGGACATGAGAACTGATGGCTACACCTTC	CASTRDMRTDGYTF
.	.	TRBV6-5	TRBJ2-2	TGTGCCAGCAGTTTCTCACTAGGATCGAACACCGGGGAGCTGTTTTTT	CASSFSLGSNTGELFF
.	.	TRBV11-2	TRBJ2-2	TGTGCCAGCAGCTGGGGGGCGGGGACCGGGGAGCTGTTTTTT	CASSWGAGTGELFF
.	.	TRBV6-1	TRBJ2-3	TGTGCCAGCAGTGAAGGGGGTAGTGTGTCCAGTCATACGCAGTATTTT	CASSEGGSVSSHTQYF
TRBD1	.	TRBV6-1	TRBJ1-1	TGTGCCAGCAGCCCACGACAGGGGCCGAACACTGAAGCTTTCTTT	CASSPRQGPNTEAFF
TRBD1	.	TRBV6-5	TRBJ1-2	TGTGCCAGCGCCCCGGGACAGGGTTTTGGCTACACCTTC	CASAPGQGFGYTF
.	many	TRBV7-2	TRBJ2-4	TGTGCCAGCGGACTGGGGCGGGCGCTAGCCAAAAACATTCAGTACTTC	CASGLGRALAKNIQYF
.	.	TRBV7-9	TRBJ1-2	TGTGCCAGCAGCTTATCTGGCGGGGAAAGCGGTGGCTACACCTTC	CASSLSGGESGGYTF
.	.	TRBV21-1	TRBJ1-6	TGTGCCAGCAGCAAAACGGGGACAGGGGGTGACTGCTATAATTCACCCCTCCACTTT	CASSKTGTGGDCYNSPLHF
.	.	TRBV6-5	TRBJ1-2	TGTGCCAGCTCTCTCAGCCAAGCTAACTATGGCTACACCTTC	CASSLSQANYGYTF
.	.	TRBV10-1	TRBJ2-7	TGCGCCAGCAGAAACCCTAGAGGCGAGCAGTACTTC	CASRNPRGEQYF
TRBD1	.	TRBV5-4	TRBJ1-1	TGTGCCAGCAGCTTTGGCAGTACAGGGGGGGACCACGGTTTCTTT	CASSFGSTGGDHGFF
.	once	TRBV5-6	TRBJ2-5	TGTGCCAGCAGCCGACCCCGGGCAGGGCAGGAGACCCAGTACTTC	CASSRPRAGQETQYF
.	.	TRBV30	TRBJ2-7	TGTGCCTGGAGTGAAGGTCTACAGGGCCCCTACGAGCAGTACTTC	CAWSEGLQGPYEQYF
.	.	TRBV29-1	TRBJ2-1	TGCAGCGTGCCCCCTTGGATAACCGGGGGTTCCAATGAGCAGTTCTTC	CSVPPWITGGSNEQFF
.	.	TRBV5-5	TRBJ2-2	TGTGCCACCTCTGGAGGGGTCGGGAACACCGGGGAGCTGTTTTTT	CATSGGVGNTGELFF
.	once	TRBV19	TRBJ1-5	TGTGCCAGTAAGACGCAGGACGGTTCCAATCAGCCCCAGCATTTT	CASKTQDGSNQPQHF
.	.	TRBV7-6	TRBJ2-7	TGTGCCAGCAGCCACTCTCCGGGCGAGCAGTACTTC	CASSHSPGEQYF
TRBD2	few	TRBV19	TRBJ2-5	TGTGCCAGTAGTCGAAGCGGGAAGGTCGAGACCCAGTACTTC	CASSRSGKVETQYF
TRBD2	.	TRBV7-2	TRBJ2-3	TGTGCGAAGACTAGCGGTACCACAGATACGCAGTATTTT	CAKTSGTTDTQYF
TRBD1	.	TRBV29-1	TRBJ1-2	TGCAGCGTTGAATTGGGGACAGGGGGTGGGGGCTACACCTTC	CSVELGTGGGGYTF
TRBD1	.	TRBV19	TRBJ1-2	TGTGCCAGTAGTACCGGGACAGGGGAGAAGAGTGGCTACACCTTC	CASSTGTGEKSGYTF
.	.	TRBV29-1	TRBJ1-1	TGCAGCGTCCGATTGGGCCGGGGGAACACTGAAGCTTTCTTT	CSVRLGRGNTEAFF